This T cell receptor beta chain was recorded in a study of T cell responses to AZD1222 COVID-19 vaccine. Study findings and constraints: Samples come after the peak T cell response, not at day 14.

On this clone itself: Its target is not known.

The V and J ends lost 4 bases and 8 bases, in that order; junction bases with no gene match: 13. Germline values: CDR1 MGHRA, CDR2 YSYEKL. CDR3 size: 16 residues. Sequenced by immunoSEQ multiplex PCR; TCRdb stores in-frame clones only, minus some. The table shows 90,000 to 120,000 clones, with 70% to 90% occurring only once. The chain has TRBV4-1 and TRBJ1-2; 10 positions agree with TRBD1. The sample here was peripheral blood, taken 28 days after the second AZD1222 dose. The sequence came from an adult who received the AZD1222 COVID-19 vaccine. In nucleotides, the CDR3 is TGCGCCAGCAGCCTCTCAGCGCTAGGACAGGGGGAGGGCTACACCTTC. It is translated as CASSLSALGQGEGYTF.